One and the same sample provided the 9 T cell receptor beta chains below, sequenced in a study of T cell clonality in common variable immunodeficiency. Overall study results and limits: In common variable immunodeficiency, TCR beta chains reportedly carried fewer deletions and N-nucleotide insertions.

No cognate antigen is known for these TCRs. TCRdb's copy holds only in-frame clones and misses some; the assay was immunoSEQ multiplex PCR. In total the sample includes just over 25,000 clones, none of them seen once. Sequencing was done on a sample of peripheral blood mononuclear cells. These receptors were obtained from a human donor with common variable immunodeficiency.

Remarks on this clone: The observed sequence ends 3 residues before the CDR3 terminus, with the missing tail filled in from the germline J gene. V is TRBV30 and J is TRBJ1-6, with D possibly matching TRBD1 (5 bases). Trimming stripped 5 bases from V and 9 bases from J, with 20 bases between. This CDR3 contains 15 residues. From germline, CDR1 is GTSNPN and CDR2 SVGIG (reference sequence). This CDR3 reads CAWVAGQSLASPLHF. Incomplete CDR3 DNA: TGTGCCTGGGTGGCCGGACAATCTTTAGCTTCACCC.

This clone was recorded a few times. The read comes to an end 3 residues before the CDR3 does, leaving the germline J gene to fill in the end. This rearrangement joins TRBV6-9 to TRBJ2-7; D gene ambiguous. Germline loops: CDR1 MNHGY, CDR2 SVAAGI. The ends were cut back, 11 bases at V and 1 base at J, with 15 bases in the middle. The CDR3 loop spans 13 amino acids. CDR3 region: CALSRPKSYEQYF. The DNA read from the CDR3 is TGTGCCCTCTCTAGGCCGAAGTCCTACGAG.

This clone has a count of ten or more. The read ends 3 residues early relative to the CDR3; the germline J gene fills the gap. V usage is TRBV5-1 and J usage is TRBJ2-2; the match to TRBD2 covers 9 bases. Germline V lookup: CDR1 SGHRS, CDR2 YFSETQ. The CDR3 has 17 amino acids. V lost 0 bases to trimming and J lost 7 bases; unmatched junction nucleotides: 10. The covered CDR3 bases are TGCGCCAGCAGCTTGGCTCCGGCAGCGGGAGGAGTCGGGGAG. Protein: CASSLAPAAGGVGE. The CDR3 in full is CASSLAPAAGGVGELFF.

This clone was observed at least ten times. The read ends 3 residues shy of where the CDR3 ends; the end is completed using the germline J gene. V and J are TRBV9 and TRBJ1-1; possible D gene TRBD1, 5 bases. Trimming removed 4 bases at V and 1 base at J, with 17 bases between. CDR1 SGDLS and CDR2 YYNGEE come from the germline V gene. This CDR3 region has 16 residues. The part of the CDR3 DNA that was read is TGTGCCAGCAGCCGAGGACATTCCGCTTCGAACACTGAA. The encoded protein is CASSRGHSASNTE. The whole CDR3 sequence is CASSRGHSASNTEAFF. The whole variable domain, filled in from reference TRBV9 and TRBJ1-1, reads DSGVTQTPKHLITATGQRVTLRCSPRSGDLSVYWYQQSLDQGLQFLIQYYNGEERAKGNILERFSAQQFPDLHSELNLSSLELGDSALYFCASSRGHSASNTEAFFGQGTRLTVV.

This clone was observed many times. The sequenced CDR3 bases are TGTGCCAGCAAGAAAGGTGGACTAGCGGGAGTGAACTACAATGAG. Amino acid sequence: CASKKGGLAGVNYNE. The entire CDR3 sequence reads CASKKGGLAGVNYNEQFF. The gene calls are TRBV2 and TRBJ2-1; 13 nucleotides agree with TRBD2. The read falls 3 residues short of the CDR3 end, and the missing part is taken from the germline J gene. V gave up 7 bases and J gave up 3 bases; unmatched junction bases: 12. This CDR3 is 18 amino acids long. CDR1 is SNHLY and CDR2 is FYNNEI in the germline V gene.

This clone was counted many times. The sequenced part of the CDR3 DNA is TGTGCCAGCTCACCGGCGGAGGGCAATCAGCCC. It encodes CASSPAEGNQP. The whole CDR3 is CASSPAEGNQPQHF. The genes are TRBV18 and TRBJ1-5; D remains ambiguous. The CDR3 goes on 3 residues after the read ends, and that part is filled in from the germline J gene. The CDR3 has 14 residues. V lost 3 bases and J 2 bases, leaving 8 bases between the germline ends. Germline-derived CDR1 and CDR2 are KGHSH and LQKENI.

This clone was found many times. The CDR3 bases that were read are TGTGCCAGTAGTACCTCCCCCGGCTCTGGGGCCAACGTC. Its translation: CASSTSPGSGANV. The whole CDR3 sequence reads CASSTSPGSGANVLTF. The V gene is TRBV19, the J gene TRBJ2-6; unclear D gene. The read terminates 3 residues before the CDR3 end, so the remaining end is supplied by the germline J gene. The length of the CDR3 is 16 residues. The germline CDR1 and CDR2 sequences are LNHDA and SQIVND (reference sequence). V lost 4 bases and J 0 bases, leaving 10 bases between the germline ends.

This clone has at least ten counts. CDR3 DNA (partial): TGTGCCTTAGGGGCAGGGATTAACAATGAG. It translates to CALGAGINNE. The entire CDR3 is CALGAGINNEQFF. The V call is TRBV19, the J call TRBJ2-1; D possibly corresponds to TRBD1 (5 bases). The read comes to an end 3 residues before the CDR3 does, leaving the germline J gene to fill in the end. CDR1 is LNHDA and CDR2 is SQIVND in the germline V gene (reference sequence). This CDR3 contains 13 residues. V was clipped by 11 bases and J by 5 bases, with 16 bases between them.

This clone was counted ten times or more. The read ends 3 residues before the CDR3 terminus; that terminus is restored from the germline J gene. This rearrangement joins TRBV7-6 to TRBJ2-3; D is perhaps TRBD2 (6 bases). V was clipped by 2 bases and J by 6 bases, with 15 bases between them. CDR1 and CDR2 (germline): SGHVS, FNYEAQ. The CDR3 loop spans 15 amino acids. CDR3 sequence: CASSLRLGGVDTQYF. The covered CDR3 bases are TGTGCCAGCAGCTTACGACTAGGCGGCGTTGATACG.